Sequencing of this T cell receptor (beta chain) was carried out in a study of blood T cell repertoires in COVID-19. Study-level information: PBMCs, B-cell-depleted T cells, or T cells provided the cDNA or gDNA that made up the material.

In the original workflow: Amplified reference gene primers provided the basis for estimating nucleated cell counts. The protocol was immunoSEQ multiplex PCR, while the TCRdb copy is restricted to in-frame clones and leaves out a portion. V and J calls and clone size come straight from that table; D and trimming were deduced from the DNA. The sample records 300,000 to 350,000 clones, 75% to 90% being singletons. Participants were aged about 18 to 90 years, lived in 24 US areas, and enrolled virtually. Clinical history reported by participants formed the basis on which cohorts were assigned. V lost 3 bases and J 4 bases, leaving 13 bases between the germline ends. Per germline, CDR1 MDHEN and CDR2 SYDVKM. This CDR3 is 15 amino acids long.

This clonotype was sampled from a man aged 30-40 years who had recovered from COVID-19. Source material: PBMCs or T cells enriched from blood (not recorded which). V gene TRBV28 combines with J gene TRBJ1-3; D possibly corresponds to TRBD1 (5 bases). The DNA of the CDR3 is TGTGCCAGCAGTTTCCGGGGGATCCGGGGAAACACCATATATTTT. It specifies CASSFRGIRGNTIYF.